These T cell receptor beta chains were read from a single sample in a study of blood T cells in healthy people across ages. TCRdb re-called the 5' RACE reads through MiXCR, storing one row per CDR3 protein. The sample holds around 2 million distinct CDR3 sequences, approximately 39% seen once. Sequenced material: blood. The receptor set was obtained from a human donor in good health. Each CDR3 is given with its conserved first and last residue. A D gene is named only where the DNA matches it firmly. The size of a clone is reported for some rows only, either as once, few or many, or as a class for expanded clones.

TGTGCCAGCAGTGAATGGGGCACGTACTATGGCTACACCTTC,CASSEWGTYYGYTF,.,.,TRBV25-1,TRBJ1-2
TGTGCCAGCAGTATAGGACAGGCCCAAGAGACCCAGTACTTC,CASSIGQAQETQYF,TRBD1,once,TRBV27,TRBJ2-5
TGTGCCAGCCTAACAGGGAACAATTCACCCCTCCACTTT,CASLTGNNSPLHF,.,many,TRBV7-2,TRBJ1-6
TGTGCCAGCAGCTTGGTACGCGGCGAGCAGTACTTC,CASSLVRGEQYF,.,many,TRBV7-2,TRBJ2-7
TGTGCCAGCGGGCTGGGTTGGCCCCAGACTGAAGCTTTCTTT,CASGLGWPQTEAFF,.,.,TRBV7-9,TRBJ1-1
TGTGCCAGCAGACTAGCGGGGGGAGTGTACGAGCACTACTTC,CASRLAGGVYEHYF,TRBD2,.,TRBV12-3/TRBV12-4,TRBJ2-7
TGTGCCAGCAGTGAAGCGGACAAAATTTGGACTGAAGCTTTCTTT,CASSEADKIWTEAFF,.,.,TRBV2,TRBJ1-1
TGCGCCAGCAGCCAATCTCGGGGAGTCTCCTACGAGCAGTACTTC,CASSQSRGVSYEQYF,.,.,TRBV4-1,TRBJ2-7
TGTGCCAGCAGCTTCCCGGGACAGTCAAGGTTCTACGAGCAGTACTTC,CASSFPGQSRFYEQYF,TRBD1,.,TRBV7-2,TRBJ2-7
TGCAGATTAGCGGGGGGGCGTGACCGGACGACCAAAAACATTCAGTACTTC,CRLAGGRDRTTKNIQYF,TRBD2,few,TRBV29-1,TRBJ2-4
TGTGCCAGTAGCAGACTCACGGGGGGCGAGACTGAAGCTTTCTTT,CASSRLTGGETEAFF,.,.,TRBV19,TRBJ1-1
TGTGCCAGCAGCCAAGACCCCTGGGACAGGGGCAACGTCCTGACTTTC,CASSQDPWDRGNVLTF,TRBD1,.,TRBV4-2,TRBJ2-6
TGTGCCAGCACCGCGGACAGGGTCACGCCTGAAGCTTTCTTT,CASTADRVTPEAFF,TRBD1,few,TRBV7-9,TRBJ1-1
TGTGCCAGCAGTTTCGGCATTCACACTGAAGCTTTCTTT,CASSFGIHTEAFF,.,.,TRBV27,TRBJ1-1
TGTGCCAGCAGCCCGGGACAGGGTTACAATGAGCAGTACTTC,CASSPGQGYNEQYF,TRBD1,.,TRBV12-3/TRBV12-4,TRBJ2-4
TGCAGTGCTAGAGTCGCGGGGCATAGTGGCTACACCTTC,CSARVAGHSGYTF,.,.,TRBV20-1,TRBJ1-2
TGTGCCAGCTCACCACCCTCGGGGCTCGGGGAGACCCAGTACTTC,CASSPPSGLGETQYF,.,.,TRBV18,TRBJ2-5
TGTGCCAGCAGGCGGGGGATGGTCACTGAAGCTTTCTTT,CASRRGMVTEAFF,.,.,TRBV6-5,TRBJ1-1
TGCGCCAGCAGCCGCACAAGACTAGCGGGGGGGTGGGAGCAGTACTTC,CASSRTRLAGGWEQYF,TRBD2,few,TRBV4-3,TRBJ2-7
TGTGCCAGCAGCTCTACCTCCTATGGCTACACCTTC,CASSSTSYGYTF,.,few,TRBV5-5,TRBJ1-2
TGCGCCAGCAGCTTTAGCAGGGTTAGCTCCTACGAGCAGTACTTC,CASSFSRVSSYEQYF,.,.,TRBV4-1,TRBJ2-7
TGCGCCTGCACCGCGGCCCCCACATCACGATACGGGCAGTATTTT,CACTAAPTSRYGQYF,.,.,TRBV5-1,TRBJ2-3
TGTGCCAGCAGCTTAGAAATTGAATACGAGCAGTACTTC,CASSLEIEYEQYF,.,.,TRBV7-6,TRBJ2-7
TGTGCCAGCATTCCCGCGCAGGGTACTTATGGCTACACCTTC,CASIPAQGTYGYTF,.,.,TRBV28,TRBJ1-2
TGCAGTGCTCGGGACTCCGAATGGGAGCAGTACTTC,CSARDSEWEQYF,.,.,TRBV20-1,TRBJ2-4
TGTGCCACCAGCAGAGAGGGCACCAGCTCCTACGAGCAGTACTTC,CATSREGTSSYEQYF,.,.,TRBV15,TRBJ2-7
TGTGCCAGCAGCTTGCGTCTACTTCCCGAGCAGTACTTC,CASSLRLLPEQYF,.,few,TRBV5-5,TRBJ2-7
TGCGCCAGCAGCCAGACGCGGGGGGCGTGGCAGTTCTTC,CASSQTRGAWQFF,TRBD2,.,TRBV4-1,TRBJ2-1
TGTGCCAGCATTGGAGACCAAGAGACCCAGTACTTC,CASIGDQETQYF,.,few,TRBV6-1,TRBJ2-5
TGCAGTGCTAGTCTCCGGACTAGCGGGGCACAAGAGACCCAGTACTTC,CSASLRTSGAQETQYF,TRBD2,few,TRBV20-1,TRBJ2-5